A selection of T cell receptor beta chains follows, all from one sample in a study of response to subunit inactivated influenza vaccine. TCRdb reprocessed the RT-PCR reads with MiXCR, giving one entry per CDR3 protein. The sample lists about 310,000 distinct CDR3 sequences; around 20% were seen once. This specimen consisted of PBMCs from blood, obtained less than 22 months after vaccination. The receptors originated from a man between 50 and 69 years old who received an inactivated influenza vaccine. Both conserved end residues are trimmed from each CDR3.

>TRBJ2-2|TRBV18
ASSPRFVTGELF
>TRBJ2-6|TRBV19
ASSYRARGANVLT
>TRBJ1-3|TRBV6-2/TRBV6-3
ASRYGQTSGNTIY
>TRBJ1-5|TRBV6-2/TRBV6-3
ASSYSRPGRDSNQPQH
>TRBJ2-5|TRBV11-1
ASSVGTDQETQY
>TRBJ1-1|TRBV12-3/TRBV12-4
ASSPRRSTEAF
>TRBJ2-7|TRBV18
ASSPGGPFVEQY
>TRBJ1-2|TRBV12-3/TRBV12-4
ASSSRTGGYT
>TRBJ1-5|TRBV9
ASSTRPSALARRNQPQH
>TRBJ1-1|TRBV2
ASSEDRDTEAF
>TRBJ2-7|TRBV27
ASSPRGLASEQY
>TRBJ2-7|TRBV21-1
ATFPTSGYEQY
>TRBJ2-7|TRBV10-1
ASSEGDRGYEQY
>TRBJ1-2|TRBV5-1
ASSLTGNSNYGYT
>TRBJ1-4|TRBV5-1
ASSLKGANEKLF
>TRBJ1-1|TRBV10-3
AISDWNTEAF
>TRBJ2-1|TRBV2
ASSVEQGARNEQF
>TRBJ1-2|TRBV3-1
ASSQQGQGYT
>TRBJ1-1|TRBV29-1
SANRQGARMNTEAF
>TRBJ1-4|TRBV15
ATSRDPPGANNEKLF
>TRBJ1-4|TRBV4-2
ASSQDWSRQGLLGKLF
>TRBJ2-1|TRBV27
ASSLGQRVYNEQF
>TRBJ2-7|TRBV2
RPSETYAYEQY
>TRBJ1-3|TRBV20-1
SAKKAGTSGNTIY
>TRBJ1-5|TRBV28
ASSSGDLSNQPQH
>TRBJ1-5|TRBV12-3/TRBV12-4
ASSSDRAGQPQH
>TRBJ2-7|TRBV20-1
SARNLGRGSYEQY
>TRBJ2-2|TRBV12-3/TRBV12-4
ASSKTGSTGELF
>TRBJ2-3|TRBV12-3/TRBV12-4
ASSFGQGTDTQY
>TRBJ2-1|TRBV20-1
SARWPGGDEQF
>TRBJ2-4|TRBV4-1
ASSLPGPQSLLAKNIQY
>TRBJ1-6|TRBV25-1
ASSEYGGFGSPLH
>TRBJ2-3|TRBV7-2
ASSFGGGATDTQY
>TRBJ2-7|TRBV27
APSEGGITYEQY
>TRBJ1-4|TRBV7-9
ASSFRQEGEKLF
>TRBJ1-1|TRBV20-1
SATQGANTEAF
>TRBJ1-2|TRBV7-3
ASSDEDRGYDYGYT
>TRBJ1-6|TRBV4-2
ASSQPPTGLIH
>TRBJ2-7|TRBV28
ASSFRYGGEQY
>TRBJ2-5|TRBV18
ASSTRTGPETQY
>TRBJ1-1|TRBV25-1
ASSRGNTEAF
>TRBJ2-1|TRBV9
ASSDGLAAYNEQF
>TRBJ1-5|TRBV12-3/TRBV12-4
ASSSAVLVAQPQH
>TRBJ1-4|TRBV4-1
ASSQDATLLGEKLF
>TRBJ2-2|TRBV4-2
ASSPNGGITGELF
>TRBJ2-4|TRBV5-1
ASSLRTGVAKNIQY
>TRBJ2-1|TRBV4-1
ASSQDPDSSYNEQF
>TRBJ2-5|TRBV7-6
ASSFITGTQETQY
>TRBJ1-6|TRBV6-5
ASVLWGTGDEPLH
>TRBJ1-4|TRBV7-8
ASSSHEMRNEKLF
>TRBJ1-1|TRBV19
ASSRNKNTEAF
>TRBJ2-7|TRBV2
ASSGGSGGREQY
>TRBJ1-5|TRBV12-3/TRBV12-4
ASSFSGTANQPQH